This TCR beta chain was sequenced for a study of CD8+CD57+ T cells in acquired aplastic anemia listed by TCRdb under 2018. Broadly, across the study: On average, sorted CD4+ and CD8+ cells yielded about 3 ug of extracted DNA, with a range of roughly 0.19 to 27.4 ug. CD8+CD57+ expansion was defined as a frequency above the mean frequency observed in healthy subjects. Study-level results and caveats: Roughly 29 CD8+ CDR3 sequences were found to be shared between patients and controls, but these sequences appeared to be highly expressed in patients and within the immunodominant clones of the patients. CD8+ Simpson's diversity did not differ significantly between patients and healthy controls (P=0.060).

Flow cytometry had shown CD8+CD57+ cell expansion in the patients selected for sequencing. All patients had severe acquired aplastic anemia diagnosed by International Study of Aplastic Anemia and Agranulocytosis and Camitta criteria. At the time blood was sampled, none of the patients had received any therapy. The study deep-sequenced TCR repertoires of sorted CD4+ and CD8+ blood T cells from severe aplastic anemia patients and healthy subjects. Patients were enrolled under clinicaltrials.gov protocols 00001620, 01623167, 00001397, 00071045, 00081523 and 00961064 in the USA. Ficoll-Paque density gradient centrifugation was used to isolate peripheral blood mononuclear cells. Before DNA extraction, CD4+ and CD8+ T cells were sorted by FACS or by magnetic beads. Sequences MGHRA (CDR1) and YSYEKL (CDR2) are obtained from the germline V gene. Trimming removed 4 bases from V and 7 bases from J; the gene matches leave 12 bases unexplained. The CDR3, cysteine through phenylalanine, is 18 amino acids long. Of the read, only the CDR3 DNA is kept; its 54 bases are in frame from base 1.

For this clonotype: Its target antigen remains unknown. Base qualities are not recorded, but no much larger clone differs from it by a single base.

Genomic DNA was used as template for profiling of TCR beta VDJ combinations and CDR3 sequences. An Illumina HiSeq 2000 was the platform used for TCR repertoire sequencing. As for the original processing: Repertoires were assessed using TRBV/TRBJ rearrangement plots, CDR3 size and DJ length profiles, and Simpson's diversity index. The immunodominant clone was defined as the most abundant DNA sequence in deep sequencing data. CDR3 amino acid sequences were checked for sharing across subjects and were also compared against the VDJdb database and published repertoires. TCRdb handled the public reads itself, with Q25 trimming in fastp and clone calling in MiXCR, and kept productive beta chains. Each CDR3 protein appears once, grouped with its most common genes and DNA. The V and J calls reflect TCRdb's pipeline rather than the authors' work. Within this sample are roughly 200,000 distinct CDR3 sequences, with less than 65% of them counted one time only. The ten top clones hold approximately 42% of the sample.

The chain couples TRBV4-1 to TRBJ1-6; TRBD1 lines up with 11 middle nucleotides. What was sequenced was sorted CD4+, CD8+, or CD8+CD57+ T cells (not recorded which) from PBMCs. This sequence was found in a human donor with aplastic anemia. In nucleotides, the sequence is TGCGCCAGCAGCCCTGGGACAGGGGGGACGGGTGTCAATTCACCCCTCCACTTT. This codes for CASSPGTGGTGVNSPLHF.